In its sample, the clone carrying this T cell receptor beta chain was seen a few times. No antigen is known for it. The junction departs from the called germline gene at one end, perhaps through a read error. The definition of stable Graves' hyperthyroidism was no ophthalmopathy progression within 18 months. RNA transcripts were the template for amplifying TCR beta CDR3 regions. The TCR CDR3 first-round RT-PCR relied on the HTBI primer set. TCRdb reprocessed the multiplex PCR reads via MiXCR and lists one record per CDR3 protein. The sample consists of around 420,000 distinct CDR3 sequences, around 15% of them appearing once. The data originate from a study of T cells in Graves' hyperthyroidism and ophthalmopathy. Study-level points and caveats: Blood also held most thyroid clonotypes expanded beyond 0.001. Separation of ophthalmopathy from stable hyperthyroidism was achieved by a 13 V-J model.

The CDR3 consists of 14 residues. The V gene's germline CDR1 is KGHDR and CDR2 SFDVKD. This chain uses TRBV24-1 with TRBJ2-1; possibly TRBD2 for D (6 bases). The clonotype originates from a woman aged 18-29 years with Graves' hyperthyroidism. The sample was blood. CDR3 protein: CASSQGGPYNEQFF. The CDR3 DNA sequence: TGTGCCTCCAGCCAGGGAGGTCCCTACAATGAGCAGTTCTTC.